The 15 T cell receptor beta chains in this list originate from one sample, sequenced in a study of graft-versus-host responses after intestinal transplantation. Data came from immunoSEQ multiplex PCR; TCRdb stores just in-frame clones and leaves some out. The sample carries approximately 80,000 clones, roughly 91% recorded once. Their antigens are not known. This specimen was unstimulated CD4+ T cells sorted from spleen or lymph node cells, taken before intestinal transplant. The origin of the receptors is a human donor who received an intestinal transplant.

The chain recombines TRBV5-1 with TRBJ2-3, with TRBD2 matching over 7 bases. The CDR3 consists of 16 residues. Germline loops: CDR1 SGHRS, CDR2 YFSETQ. V lost 0 bases and J lost 5; bases outside the gene matches: 9. The CDR3 DNA follows: TGCGCCAGCAGCTTGGAAGTGCGGGAGCCTCGAGATACGCAGTATTTT. Residues: CASSLEVREPRDTQYF.

CDR3 sequence (DNA): TGTGCCAGCAGTTATCCTGGAGGGGCGGCAACTGAAGCTTTCTTT. Translated: CASSYPGGAATEAFF. The gene calls are TRBV6-5 and TRBJ1-1, with D perhaps matching TRBD1 (5 bases). Trimming left V 3 bases short and J 5 bases short, with 16 bases between. Germline-derived CDR1 and CDR2 are MNHEY and SVGAGI. The CDR3 loop spans 15 amino acids.

V usage is TRBV5-8 and J usage is TRBJ1-4; D gene uncertain. The CDR3 is made up of 14 amino acids. V dropped 4 bases and J dropped 0 bases, with 7 bases sitting between them. CDR1 is SGHTS and CDR2 is YDEGEE in the germline V gene. DNA for the CDR3: TGTGCCAGCAGCGCCAGGTCAACTAATGAAAAACTGTTTTTT. This encodes CASSARSTNEKLFF.

J is TRBJ2-5 and V is TRBV6-5; tentatively, D is TRBD1 (6 bases). The CDR3 is 14 residues long. Germline-derived CDR1 and CDR2 are MNHEY and SVGAGI. V was clipped by 2 bases and J by 2 bases, with 9 bases between them. The CDR3 region is CASSYGQGQETQYF. Here the CDR3 DNA reads TGTGCCAGCAGTTACGGGCAGGGGCAAGAGACCCAGTACTTC.

V usage is TRBV6-5 and J usage is TRBJ2-1, with 12 bases matching TRBD2. Germline CDR1 reads MNHEY; CDR2 reads SVGAGI. The CDR3 is made up of 14 amino acids. V dropped 7 bases and J dropped 7; count of bases not matched to a gene: 5. This CDR3 is CASTSTSGGNEQFF. DNA of the CDR3: TGTGCCAGCACCTCGACTAGCGGGGGAAATGAGCAGTTCTTC.

V gene TRBV27 combines with J gene TRBJ2-4; TRBD1 is a possible D gene (6 bases). The CDR3 totals 13 residues. The ends were cut back, 11 bases at V and 4 bases at J, with 15 bases in the middle. Germline V lookup: CDR1 MNHEY, CDR2 SMNVEV (reference sequence). The CDR3: CAPFRRGKNIQYF. In DNA form, the CDR3 reads TGTGCCCCATTCCGAAGGGGGAAAAACATTCAGTACTTC.

The chain uses TRBV29-1 and TRBJ1-1; TRBD1 matches 12 bases. CDR3 size: 15 residues. J gave up 3 bases and V 3 bases, and 5 bases lay outside the gene matches. Germline CDR1 reads SQVTM; CDR2 reads ANQGSEA. CDR3 protein: CSVDKGQGAYTEAFF. As DNA, the CDR3 is TGCAGCGTTGATAAGGGACAGGGGGCATACACTGAAGCTTTCTTT.

This chain links TRBV7-9 with TRBJ1-1, with 9 bases lining up with TRBD1. The CDR3 spans 12 residues. Germline CDR1 reads SEHNR; CDR2 reads FQNEAQ (reference sequence). The V segment lost 5 bases and the J segment 8 bases; nucleotides outside the gene matches: 3. The CDR3 DNA reads TGTGCCAGCAGCCGGGACAGGGAAGAAGCTTTCTTT. Translating gives CASSRDREEAFF.

The chain couples TRBV27 to TRBJ1-2, with a tentative D call TRBD1 (6 bases). V shed 2 bases and J shed 6 bases, with 16 bases lying between them. Per the germline V gene, CDR1 is MNHEY and CDR2 is SMNVEV (reference sequence). The CDR3 runs 15 residues. CDR3 sequence: CASSLGAGGLDGYTF. The CDR3 DNA reads TGTGCCAGCAGTTTAGGGGCCGGGGGGCTGGATGGCTACACCTTC.

This clone appeared a few times. The chain joins TRBV28 to TRBJ2-3, with 10 bases aligning to TRBD2. Germline CDR1 reads MDHEN; CDR2 reads SYDVKM. The CDR3 length is 15 residues. The V gene end was trimmed by 4 bases and the J gene end by 4 bases; junction bases not matched to a gene: 5. Written as DNA, the CDR3 is TGTGCCAGCAGTTCTCCTAGCGGGAGCTCAGATACGCAGTATTTT. Amino acid sequence: CASSSPSGSSDTQYF.

This clone was counted only a few times. The V and J genes are TRBV6-6 and TRBJ2-1, with TRBD2 identical over 8 bases. The V segment lost 5 bases and the J segment 10 bases; nucleotides outside the gene matches: 4. Germline V gene data show CDR1 as MNHNY and CDR2 as SVGAGI (reference sequence). CDR3 size: 12 residues. The CDR3 DNA reads as TGTGCCAGCAGTCTACTAGCGGAAGAGCAGTTCTTC. It translates to CASSLLAEEQFF.

J is TRBJ1-4 and V is TRBV6-5; D not certain. Germline-derived CDR1 and CDR2 are MNHEY and SVGAGI. Trimming took off 5 bases at V and 0 bases at J, with 10 bases between the two ends. This CDR3 comprises 15 residues. The CDR3: CASSPLETTNEKLFF. The CDR3 DNA sequence: TGTGCCAGCAGTCCCCTCGAGACAACTAATGAAAAACTGTTTTTT.

The chain joins TRBV27 to TRBJ2-2; 9 bases fit TRBD2. The V gene's germline CDR1 is MNHEY and CDR2 SMNVEV (reference sequence). This CDR3 comprises 15 residues. J lost 1 base, V lost 6 bases, and 3 bases had no gene match. CDR3 coding DNA: TGTGCCAGCAGAAAAGCGGGGGGGAACACCGGGGAGCTGTTTTTT. This translates into CASRKAGGNTGELFF.

Concerning this clone itself: This specimen includes other DNA sequences encoding the same CDR3. The V and J genes are TRBV6-6 and TRBJ2-7; 9 bases are a match to TRBD1. V lost 0 bases and J lost 2; bases outside the gene matches: 2. The CDR3 extends over 15 amino acids. CDR1 MNHNY and CDR2 SVGAGI come from the germline V gene (reference sequence). The CDR3 reads CASSYSGTGPYEQYF. CDR3 DNA: TGTGCCAGCAGTTACTCCGGGACAGGGCCCTACGAGCAGTACTTC.

CDR3 protein: CASSLLAGYTDTQYF. Written as DNA, the CDR3 is TGTGCCAGCAGTTTATTAGCGGGATACACAGATACGCAGTATTTT. V gene TRBV27 combines with J gene TRBJ2-3; the match to TRBD2 covers 8 bases. The ends lost 1 base at V and 2 bases at J; junction bases unmatched: 2. This CDR3 spans 15 amino acids. From germline, CDR1 is MNHEY and CDR2 SMNVEV (reference sequence).